These 23 T cell receptor beta chains came from one sample sequenced in a study of CD8 T cells in ankylosing spondylitis. TCRdb re-derived calls from the 5' RACE reads in MiXCR, one entry per CDR3 protein. The table includes some 140,000 distinct CDR3 sequences, 7% to 9% detected once. The sequenced sample consisted of synovial fluid, either unsorted or a sorted T cell fraction (not recorded which). The source is a male donor with ankylosing spondylitis.

J is TRBJ1-2 and V is TRBV4-3; 7 bases line up with TRBD1. V dropped 2 bases and J dropped 5; count of bases not matched to a gene: 11. This CDR3 has 16 amino acids. Germline assignment: CDR1 LGHNA and CDR2 YSLEER. The CDR3: CASSQPSAEGAYGYTF. DNA for the CDR3: TGCGCCAGCAGCCAACCAAGCGCCGAGGGGGCGTATGGCTACACCTTC.

This clonotype was counted ten times or more. This chain joins TRBV20-1 and TRBJ2-2; 9 bases match TRBD2. V lost 1 base to trimming and J lost 6 bases; unmatched junction nucleotides: 3. The CDR3 consists of 14 residues. CDR1 is DFQATT and CDR2 is SNEGSKA in the germline V gene (reference sequence). For the CDR3, the DNA is TGCAGTGCTAGAGTAGTAGCGGGAGCCGGGGAGCTGTTTTTT. This codes for CSARVVAGAGELFF.

This clonotype was detected many times. This chain links TRBV5-5 with TRBJ1-2; tentative D call: TRBD1 (6 bases). The CDR3 runs 14 residues. V was cut by 5 bases and J by 3 bases, with 14 bases left in between. Germline CDR1 SGHKS, CDR2 YYEKEE (reference sequence). CDR3 in amino acids: CASSKGPGDYGYTF. The DNA of the CDR3 is TGTGCCAGCAGTAAAGGCCCAGGGGACTATGGCTACACCTTC.

The sample holds many counts of this clonotype. The chain recombines TRBV12-3 or TRBV12-4 with TRBJ1-1, with TRBD1 as a possible D gene (5 bases). Trimming stripped 5 bases from V and 5 bases from J, with 15 bases between. The CDR3 runs 14 residues. The CDR3 sequence: CASSPTTRQTEAFF. Here the CDR3 DNA reads TGTGCCAGCAGTCCCACTACCCGACAGACTGAAGCTTTCTTT.

A word on this clonotype: The CDR3 end shows no conserved phenylalanine or tryptophan, and so a read error is likely. J is TRBJ1-1 and V is TRBV2; 7 nucleotides align to TRBD1. The germline gives CDR1 SNHLY, CDR2 FYNNEI. The CDR3 spans 13 residues. The junction had 7 bases not matched to a gene; V was cut back by 9 bases and J by 3 bases. CDR3 DNA sequence: TGTGCCAGGGACAGGTTATTGGACACTGAAGCTTTCCTT. It translates to CARDRLLDTEAFL.

Only a few counts were recorded for this clonotype. The rearrangement links TRBV2 to TRBJ2-7; 8 bases are a match to TRBD2. Germline V gives CDR1 SNHLY, CDR2 FYNNEI. Trimming cost V 4 bases and J 3 bases; bases outside gene matches: 5. The CDR3 loop spans 14 amino acids. The CDR3 sequence: CASSGLAGLYEQYF. The DNA of the CDR3 is TGTGCCAGCAGTGGGCTAGCGGGTCTCTACGAGCAGTACTTC.

This clonotype showed up many times. The chain joins TRBV10-3 to TRBJ2-3; D gene ambiguous. V was cut by 11 bases and J by 1 base, with 13 bases left in between. The CDR3 extends over 13 amino acids. Germline V gene data show CDR1 as ENHRY and CDR2 as SYGVKD. CDR3 loop: CAVRWQGTDTQYF. In DNA, the CDR3 is TGTGCCGTTCGTTGGCAGGGCACAGATACGCAGTATTTT.

CDR3: CAWSWGGEQFF. CDR3 DNA: TGTGCCTGGAGTTGGGGGGGTGAGCAGTTCTTC. The chain couples TRBV30 to TRBJ2-1; 7 bases line up with TRBD2. V lost 2 bases and J lost 9; bases outside the gene matches: 1. CDR1 GTSNPN and CDR2 SVGIG come from the germline V gene (reference sequence). The CDR3 runs to 11 residues.

The table lists this clonotype with a few counts. At one end, the junction sequence differs from germline, possibly due to a read error. V usage is TRBV29-1 and J usage is TRBJ2-7, with 7 bases lining up with TRBD2. This CDR3 has 15 residues. CDR1 is SQVTM and CDR2 is ANQGSEA in the germline V gene. CDR3 amino acids: CSAVPERGTSYEQYF. For the CDR3, the DNA is TGCAGCGCAGTACCCGAGCGGGGTACCTCCTATGAGCAGTACTTC.

In its sample, this clonotype was seen a few times. This sequence joins TRBV29-1 and TRBJ1-2; 7 bases are a match to TRBD1. The CDR3 contains 12 residues. V was clipped by 4 bases and J by 14 bases; unmatched bases: 13. Germline CDR1 SQVTM, CDR2 ANQGSEA. This CDR3 reads CSVGGGDSLITF. CDR3 in DNA: TGCAGCGTTGGGGGAGGGGACAGCCTTATTACCTTC.

In this sample, this clonotype turned up many times. This chain connects TRBV27 to TRBJ1-4; 7 positions agree with TRBD1. The CDR3 covers 16 residues. The ends lost 2 bases at V and 7 bases at J; junction bases unmatched: 10. Germline CDR1 is MNHEY and CDR2 is SMNVEV (reference sequence). CDR3 region: CASSLIPTGLGEKLFF. The DNA for the CDR3 is TGTGCCAGCAGTTTAATCCCGACAGGGCTCGGTGAAAAACTGTTTTTT. The whole variable domain, remainder taken from reference TRBV27 and TRBJ1-4, is EAQVTQNPRYLITVTGKKLTVTCSQNMNHEYMSWYRQDPGLGLRQIYYSMNVEVTDKGDVPEGYKVSRKEKRNFPLILESPSPNQTSLYFCASSLIPTGLGEKLFFGSGTQLSVL.

This clonotype was recorded a few times. The V and J genes are TRBV5-1 and TRBJ2-2; D may be TRBD1 (6 bases). Germline loops: CDR1 SGHRS, CDR2 YFSETQ. With 2 bases removed from V and 6 bases from J, the gap between germline ends came to 14 bases. The CDR3 totals 15 residues. CDR3 DNA sequence: TGCGCCAGCAGCTTTCAGGGGTACCACGCCGGGGAGCTGTTTTTT. This gives the protein CASSFQGYHAGELFF.

This clonotype was detected a few times. The chain links TRBV7-9 to TRBJ2-2, with D possibly matching TRBD2 (6 bases). V shed 5 bases and J shed 6 bases, with 13 bases lying between them. There are 14 residues in the CDR3. Germline V CDR1 and CDR2: SEHNR, FQNEAQ (reference sequence). CDR3 in amino acids: CASSLGGSSGELFF. The CDR3 DNA reads as TGTGCCAGCAGCCTCGGAGGGTCTTCCGGGGAGCTGTTTTTT.

This clonotype was recorded at least ten times. V gene TRBV27 combines with J gene TRBJ1-6, with a possible D match to TRBD1 (5 bases). The V gene lost 3 bases and the J gene lost 7 bases, with 7 bases spanning the gap. The CDR3 is made up of 13 amino acids. Germline CDR1 and CDR2: MNHEY and SMNVEV (reference sequence). CDR3 residues: CASSFYRNSPLHF. The CDR3 coding sequence is TGTGCCAGCAGTTTTTACAGGAATTCACCCCTCCACTTT.

This clonotype was seen ten or more times. This sequence joins TRBV7-2 and TRBJ1-1; D might be TRBD1 (6 bases). The germline V gene encodes CDR1 SGHTA and CDR2 FQGNSA. The V end lost 5 bases, the J end lost 1 base, and 8 bases lay between the germline ends. This CDR3 spans 13 amino acids. CDR3 residues: CASSGQPNTEAFF. CDR3 coding DNA: TGTGCCAGCAGCGGACAGCCGAACACTGAAGCTTTCTTT.

This clonotype was observed many times. The V and J genes are TRBV2 and TRBJ2-2, with D unclear. V gave up 8 bases and J gave up 0 bases, with 19 bases separating them. Per germline, CDR1 SNHLY and CDR2 FYNNEI. The CDR3 extends over 17 amino acids. The CDR3 here is CASHLQATSANTGELFF. CDR3 coding DNA: TGTGCCAGCCACCTCCAGGCTACATCCGCGAACACCGGGGAGCTGTTTTTT.

This clonotype was observed a handful of times. The chain employs TRBV7-8 and TRBJ2-3; TRBD1 is a possible D gene (5 bases). Deletions cut 8 bases from V and 0 bases from J, with 21 bases between. The CDR3 covers 17 residues. Germline CDR1 is SGHVS and CDR2 is FQNEAQ. The CDR3 nucleotides are TGTGCCAGCTTGAGATGGACACTCGGTTCTAGCACAGATACGCAGTATTTT. This gives the protein CASLRWTLGSSTDTQYF.

This clonotype was observed a handful of times. This rearrangement joins TRBV7-2 to TRBJ1-5; 9 bases map to TRBD1. Unmatched junction bases numbered 4, after V lost 8 bases and J lost 2 bases. This CDR3 comprises 14 residues. Germline V gene sequence: CDR1 SGHTA, CDR2 FQGNSA. Here the CDR3 reads CASATGGGNQPQHF. CDR3 nucleotides: TGTGCCAGCGCGACAGGGGGTGGCAATCAGCCCCAGCATTTT.

There are many counts of this clonotype. The genes are TRBV18 and TRBJ2-3; 8 nucleotides line up with TRBD2. The V segment lost 1 base and the J segment 5 bases; nucleotides outside the gene matches: 5. The CDR3 contains 15 residues. CDR1 is KGHSH and CDR2 is LQKENI in the germline V gene. CDR3 residues: CASSPRGLGVDTQYF. The CDR3 nucleotides read TGTGCCAGCTCACCACGGGGACTAGGAGTAGATACGCAGTATTTT.

This clonotype has a count of ten or more. The chain uses TRBV20-1 and TRBJ2-7; the match to TRBD2 covers 8 bases. The germline CDR1 and CDR2 sequences are DFQATT and SNEGSKA (reference sequence). This CDR3 region has 13 residues. V was pared by 3 bases and J by 3 bases, with 4 bases of the junction left unmatched. The CDR3 coding sequence is TGCAGTGCTAGTGGAAGCGGGGGCTACGAGCAGTACTTC. It codes for CSASGSGGYEQYF.

This clonotype was counted a few times. This chain connects TRBV7-2 to TRBJ2-3; TRBD1 matches 7 bases. Germline loops: CDR1 SGHTA, CDR2 FQGNSA. The CDR3 is 15 amino acids. The junction had 5 bases not matched to a gene; V was cut back by 1 base and J by 4 bases. CDR3 DNA sequence: TGTGCCAGCAGCTTAGGTAGTCAGGGGGCAGATACGCAGTATTTT. Translating gives CASSLGSQGADTQYF.

CDR3: CASSVAGAGGYTF. The CDR3 DNA is TGTGCCAGCAGCGTGGCAGGGGCGGGTGGCTACACCTTC. The chain carries TRBV7-2 and TRBJ1-2; tentative D call: TRBD1 (6 bases). This CDR3 spans 13 amino acids. The V gene lost 5 bases and the J gene lost 7 bases, with 14 bases spanning the gap. Germline lookup yields CDR1 SGHTA and CDR2 FQGNSA.

This clonotype was seen more than once but under ten times. The J gene is TRBJ2-3, the V gene TRBV2; D is possibly TRBD2 (5 bases). Trimming stripped 7 bases from V and 0 bases from J, with 14 bases between. Germline loops: CDR1 SNHLY, CDR2 FYNNEI. The CDR3 is 15 residues long. CDR3 coding DNA: TGTGCCAGCACCTCGCGGGCCGGAAGCACAGATACGCAGTATTTT. Encoded protein: CASTSRAGSTDTQYF.